Below, 5 T cell receptor beta chains from the same sample are listed, as sequenced in a study of T cells expressing NK-cell markers. TCRdb reprocessed the 5' RACE reads and stores each CDR3 protein as one record, lacking DNA. In total, the table holds about 460,000 distinct CDR3 sequences. Source material: blood T cells: a sorted CD56 or NKG2C T cell subset, CD4+ or CD8+ T cells, or bulk PBMC T cells (not recorded which). The receptors here all came from a woman in her fifties or sixties in good health.

The chain employs TRBV6-1 and TRBJ2-3; the TCRdb call, TRBD2, lacks DNA for checking. The germline CDR1 and CDR2 sequences are MNHNS and SASEGT. The CDR3 has 19 amino acids. The CDR3 region is CASSVRPNLAGVRADTQYF.

The chain is built from TRBV5-1 and TRBJ2-5. CDR1 SGHRS and CDR2 YFSETQ come from the germline V gene. The CDR3 sequence is 13 residues long. This chain's CDR3 is CASSYEVAETQYF.

The chain couples TRBV7-2 to TRBJ2-3; there is no DNA to check the TCRdb D call of TRBD2. This CDR3 contains 15 residues. CDR1 and CDR2 (germline): SGHTA, FQGNSA. This CDR3 is CASSLSGAPTDTQYF.

The chain carries TRBV7-8 and TRBJ2-5; TCRdb calls TRBD1, which cannot be checked without DNA. CDR1 is SGHVS, CDR2 FQNEAQ, per germline. The CDR3 covers 15 residues. The CDR3 region is CASSPRQTRQETQYF.

The V and J genes are TRBV19 and TRBJ1-4. In germline, CDR1 is LNHDA, CDR2 SQIVND (reference sequence). CDR3 size: 15 residues. CDR3 amino acids: CASRSTGLLNEKLFF.